Listed below are T cell receptor beta chains from one sample, sequenced in a study of blood T cell repertoires in COVID-19. Method: immunoSEQ multiplex PCR; TCRdb's copy keeps in-frame clones and lacks some. The table shows 90,000 to 150,000 clones, with roughly 89% occurring only once. Sequencing was done on a sample of peripheral blood. These receptors all come from a human donor with acute or convalescent COVID-19. The donor label of this sample is uncertain. The CDR3 runs from the conserved cysteine through the conserved F or W. A D gene is named only where the DNA matches it firmly. The size field is filled for only some rows; it gives once, few, many or a size class.

>few|TRBJ1-5|-|TRBV16
TGTGCCAGCAGCCCCAACAGGGTTAGCAATCAGCCCCAGCATTTT
CASSPNRVSNQPQHF
>-|TRBJ2-1|TRBD2|TRBV28
TGTGCCAGCCACTTAGCGGGACGATACAATGAGCAGTTCTTC
CASHLAGRYNEQFF
>-|TRBJ1-3|TRBD1|TRBV10-3
TGTGCCATCAGACCCTCTAGGGGGCGTTTTGGAAACACCATATATTTT
CAIRPSRGRFGNTIYF
>-|TRBJ2-3|TRBD1|TRBV18
TGTGCCAGCTCACCAGGACAGGCTAGCACAGATACGCAGTATTTT
CASSPGQASTDTQYF
>-|TRBJ2-7|TRBD1|TRBV7-9
TGTGCCAGCAGCCCTCGGGACAGGGACCACGAGCAGTACTTC
CASSPRDRDHEQYF
>-|TRBJ1-2|-|TRBV6-5
TGTGCCAGCAGTCGAATCTCGGACTATGGCTACACCTTC
CASSRISDYGYTF
>-|TRBJ1-4|-|TRBV18
TGTGCCAGCTCACCTATGGAGGCGAGAAATGAAAAACTGTTTTTT
CASSPMEARNEKLFF
>-|TRBJ1-1|-|TRBV6-5
TGTGCCAGCAGTTCTAGGGGGACTGAAGCTTTCTTT
CASSSRGTEAFF
>-|TRBJ2-5|TRBD1|TRBV28
TGTGCCAGCAGTCGACAGGGGGCGTCGGCCCAGTACTTC
CASSRQGASAQYF
>few|TRBJ1-2|TRBD1|TRBV12-5
TGTGCTAGTGGTTTGAACAGGGGTACCGGCTACACCTTC
CASGLNRGTGYTF
>-|TRBJ1-1|TRBD1|TRBV24-1
TGTGCCACCAGTGATTTTCAAGACAGGGAATTCCGTCTCTCTGAAGCTTTCTTT
CATSDFQDREFRLSEAFF
>-|TRBJ1-6|-|TRBV7-2
TGTGCCAGCAGACAGAGCTCCTATAATTCACCCCTCCACTTT
CASRQSSYNSPLHF
>-|TRBJ2-3|-|TRBV10-3
TGTGCCATCAAAGGACTTTACACAGATACGCAGTATTTT
CAIKGLYTDTQYF
>-|TRBJ1-5|-|TRBV7-2
TGTGCCAGCAGTGTGGGCGGGCATCGGCCCCAGCATTTT
CASSVGGHRPQHF
>once|TRBJ2-5|TRBD2|TRBV5-4
TGTGCCAGCAGCTTAGTCGGGACTAGGAAAGAGACCCAGTACTTC
CASSLVGTRKETQYF
>once|TRBJ2-1|-|TRBV18
TGTGCCAGCTCACCACCTAAAGCGGGTACTAATGAGCAGTTCTTC
CASSPPKAGTNEQFF
>-|TRBJ1-1|-|TRBV12-3/TRBV12-4
TGTGCCAGCAGTTTATTACAGGGATCTGAAGCTTTCTTT
CASSLLQGSEAFF
>-|TRBJ1-4|TRBD1|TRBV6-5
TGTGCCAGCAGGGGGACAGTTAATGAAAAACTGTTTTTT
CASRGTVNEKLFF
>-|TRBJ2-1|-|TRBV19
TGTGCCAGTAGTCCCCGGGGAGGTTCCTACAATGAGCAGTTCTTC
CASSPRGGSYNEQFF
>-|TRBJ2-7|TRBD1|TRBV5-8
TGTGCCAGCAGCTTCCTCGACAGGGCCTCCTACGAGCAGTACTTC
CASSFLDRASYEQYF
>-|TRBJ1-5|-|TRBV6-6
TGTGCCAGCAACGACCGGGGATATAGCAATCAGCCCCAGCATTTT
CASNDRGYSNQPQHF
>-|TRBJ1-1|TRBD1|TRBV4-1
TGCGCCAGCAGCTCCTACGGGACAGGCGGTCACACTGAAGCTTTCTTT
CASSSYGTGGHTEAFF
>-|TRBJ2-1|-|TRBV27
TGTGCCAGCAGTTTCCGGGAGAGGAATGAGCAGTTCTTC
CASSFRERNEQFF
>-|TRBJ1-1|-|TRBV7-2
TGTGCCAGCAGCTTAGGGTCTAGGGGAAGAATGAACACTGAAGCTTTCTTT
CASSLGSRGRMNTEAFF
>once|TRBJ2-1|TRBD2|TRBV4-1
TGCGCCAGCAGCCAGGGGACTAGCGGCAAGCGGGGACAGTTCTTC
CASSQGTSGKRGQFF
>-|TRBJ1-5|-|TRBV28
TGTGCCAGCAGTTTAAGAGGTATAGCAGCACAGCCCCAGCATTTT
CASSLRGIAAQPQHF
>-|TRBJ1-2|-|TRBV6-6
TGTGCCAGCAGTTACGGGGCAGCCTGGGGCTACACCTTC
CASSYGAAWGYTF
>-|TRBJ2-1|TRBD2|TRBV28
TGTGCCAGCAGTTTAAATCGACTAGCGGGAGGAATAAACAATGAGCAGTTCTTC
CASSLNRLAGGINNEQFF
>-|TRBJ2-5|TRBD2|TRBV18
TGTGCCAGCTCACCACCGGGTACTAGCGGCACAGAGACCCAGTACTTC
CASSPPGTSGTETQYF
>-|TRBJ2-7|-|TRBV27
TGTGCCAGCAGTTTCAAGAGCTCCTACGAGCAGTACTTC
CASSFKSSYEQYF
>once|TRBJ2-1|TRBD2|TRBV4-2
TGTGCCAGCAGCCAAGGGACTAGCGGGTACAATGAGCAGTTCTTC
CASSQGTSGYNEQFF
>-|TRBJ2-3|TRBD1|TRBV5-4
TGTGCCAGCAGCGGGGACAGCTCAGACACAGATACGCAGTATTTT
CASSGDSSDTDTQYF
>-|TRBJ1-2|TRBD1|TRBV20-1
TGCAGTGCTAGTTTAGCAGGGGGGAACTATGGCTACACCTTC
CSASLAGGNYGYTF
>-|TRBJ2-3|-|TRBV6-5
TGTGCCAGCAGTTTTCAGGGGGGTTCCACAGATACGCAGTATTTT
CASSFQGGSTDTQYF
>-|TRBJ2-7|-|TRBV6-6
TGTGCCAGCAGTTACTCGAGACAGTCCTACGAGCAGTACTTC
CASSYSRQSYEQYF
>-|TRBJ1-1|-|TRBV14
TGTGCCAGCAGTCGGGGGGTGACGGGTGAAGCTTTCTTT
CASSRGVTGEAFF
>-|TRBJ2-7|-|TRBV7-2
TGTGCCAGCAGCTTAACGGTCGGGAGCAGCTCCTACGAGCAGTACTTC
CASSLTVGSSSYEQYF
>-|TRBJ2-7|TRBD2|TRBV7-2
TGTGCCAGCAGCTTATCTAGCGGGAGTTACGAGCAGTACTTC
CASSLSSGSYEQYF
>once|TRBJ2-1|-|TRBV24-1
TGTGCCACAGGGGGAGAGCACAATGAGCAGTTCTTC
CATGGEHNEQFF
>-|TRBJ1-2|-|TRBV9
TGTGCCAGCAGCTCTACCTATGGCTACACCTTC
CASSSTYGYTF
>-|TRBJ2-1|TRBD2|TRBV6-1
TGTGCCAGCAGTGAATTGGGGCTAGCGGACAATGAGCAGTTCTTC
CASSELGLADNEQFF
>-|TRBJ2-3|-|TRBV9
TGTGCCAGCAGCCCTCCCGCGGCTTCAAGCACAGATACGCAGTATTTT
CASSPPAASSTDTQYF
>-|TRBJ2-3|TRBD2|TRBV19
TGTGCCAGTAGTATTATAGCGGGAGGGACAGATACGCAGTATTTT
CASSIIAGGTDTQYF
>-|TRBJ2-5|TRBD1|TRBV14
TGTGCCAGCAGCCAAGCCAACAGGGGGCTGAGGGAGACCCAGTACTTC
CASSQANRGLRETQYF
>once|TRBJ1-2|-|TRBV6-6
TGTGCCAGCAGTGGAACGACGGGAAACTATGGCTACACCTTC
CASSGTTGNYGYTF
>-|TRBJ2-5|-|TRBV30
TGTGCCTGGAGCGCCCTCGGGGAGACCCAGTACTTC
CAWSALGETQYF
>-|TRBJ2-7|-|TRBV7-2
TGTGCCAGCAGCTTAGGAGGCAGGGTCAACGAGCAGTACTTC
CASSLGGRVNEQYF
>-|TRBJ1-2|-|TRBV20-1
TGCAGTGCTATAAAGGGAGATGGCTACACCTTC
CSAIKGDGYTF
>-|TRBJ2-1|TRBD2|TRBV13
TGTGCCAGCAGCTCCTCTACTAGCGGGAGGGCCAATGAGCAGTTCTTC
CASSSSTSGRANEQFF
>-|TRBJ2-5|TRBD2|TRBV7-6
TGTGCCAGCAGCTTAGCCCTAGCGGGGTCACAAGAGACCCAGTACTTC
CASSLALAGSQETQYF
>-|TRBJ2-7|-|TRBV28
TGTGCCAGCAGTGCCGACAGGACCCACGAGCAGTACTTC
CASSADRTHEQYF
>-|TRBJ2-7|TRBD2|TRBV18
TGTGCCAGCTCACAACGACTAGCGGGAGAATACGAGCAGTACTTC
CASSQRLAGEYEQYF
>-|TRBJ1-3|-|TRBV4-2
TGTGCCAGCAGCCAAGATCACGCAGTATCTGGAAACACCATATATTTT
CASSQDHAVSGNTIYF
>-|TRBJ2-3|-|TRBV14
TGTGCCAGCAGCCCTTCGGCTAGGAGCACAGATACGCAGTATTTT
CASSPSARSTDTQYF
>-|TRBJ1-1|TRBD1|TRBV3-1/TRBV3-2
TGTGCCAGCAGCCCTCGGGACAGCTACTACATGAACACTGAAGCTTTCTTT
CASSPRDSYYMNTEAFF
>-|TRBJ1-1|-|TRBV6-2/TRBV6-3
TGTGCCAGCAGCCCCGGGGGATCGAACACTGAAGCTTTCTTT
CASSPGGSNTEAFF
>-|TRBJ1-1|-|TRBV28
TGTGCCAGCAGTTCAATGTTCAGACAGGAGTTTACTTTCTTT
CASSSMFRQEFTFF